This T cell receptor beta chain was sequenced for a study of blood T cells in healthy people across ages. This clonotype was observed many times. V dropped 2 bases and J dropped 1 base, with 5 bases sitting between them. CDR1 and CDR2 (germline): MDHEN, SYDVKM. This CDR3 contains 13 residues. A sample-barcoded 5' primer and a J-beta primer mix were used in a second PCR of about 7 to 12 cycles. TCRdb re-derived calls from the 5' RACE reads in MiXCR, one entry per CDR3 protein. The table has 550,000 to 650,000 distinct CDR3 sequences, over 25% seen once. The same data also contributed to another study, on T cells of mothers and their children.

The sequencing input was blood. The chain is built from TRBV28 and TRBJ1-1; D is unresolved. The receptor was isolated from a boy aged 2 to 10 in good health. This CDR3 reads CASSLLENTEAFF. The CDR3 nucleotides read TGTGCCAGCAGTTTACTAGAGAACACTGAAGCTTTCTTT.